The 13 T cell receptor beta chains given below trace back to one sample, sequenced in a study of Graves' ophthalmopathy and Graves' hyperthyroidism. For repertoire sequencing, the TCR beta CDR3 regions were amplified from RNA transcripts. The authors performed first-round RT-PCR with HTBI primers and then a second-round multiplex PCR. TCRdb used MiXCR to reprocess the multiplex PCR reads, holding one entry per CDR3 protein. The sample contains approximately 1.2 million distinct CDR3 sequences, less than 45% of which appear only once. Sequenced sample: peripheral blood or thyroid tissue (not recorded which). The receptors were gathered from an adult man with Graves' hyperthyroidism.

This clonotype was detected ten times or more. The V gene is TRBV19, the J gene TRBJ2-7; 8 nucleotides line up with TRBD1. Germline V gives CDR1 LNHDA, CDR2 SQIVND (reference sequence). The trim removed 5 bases at V and 5 bases at J, leaving 8 bases unmatched. This CDR3 contains 14 residues. The CDR3 protein is CASSVTGVGNEQYF. CDR3 DNA: TGTGCCAGTAGTGTGACAGGGGTTGGGAACGAGCAGTACTTC. The complete variable domain, with remaining parts taken from reference TRBV19 and TRBJ2-7, reads DGGITQSPKYLFRKEGQNVTLSCEQNLNHDAMYWYRQDPGQGLRLIYYSQIVNDFQKGDIAEGYSVSREKKESFPLTVTSAQKNPTAFYLCASSVTGVGNEQYFGPGTRLTVT.

V is TRBV20-1 and J is TRBJ2-7, with 8 bases aligning to TRBD2. V was clipped by 6 bases and J by 0 bases; unmatched bases: 7. This CDR3 contains 14 residues. CDR1 and CDR2 (germline): DFQATT, SNEGSKA (reference sequence). The CDR3, as DNA: TGCAGTGCAGGGCCCAGCGGGAGCTCCTACGAGCAGTACTTC. Its translation: CSAGPSGSSYEQYF.

This clonotype was picked up many times. This chain connects TRBV20-1 to TRBJ1-3, with 9 bases lining up with TRBD1. J was trimmed by 4 bases and V by 2 bases; bases with no gene match: 6. Germline V gene data show CDR1 as DFQATT and CDR2 as SNEGSKA (reference sequence). This CDR3 is 15 amino acids long. Written as DNA, the CDR3 is TGCAGTGCTAGATTAACAGGGGGCAGGGGAAACACCATATATTTT. It yields the protein CSARLTGGRGNTIYF.

This clonotype showed up just a few times. V and J are TRBV27 and TRBJ1-4; the match to TRBD1 covers 8 bases. Germline trimming cut 4 bases from V and 8 bases from J; bases unmatched to any gene: 9. Germline CDR1 MNHEY, CDR2 SMNVEV (reference sequence). The CDR3 runs to 15 residues. The DNA for the CDR3 is TGTGCCAGCAGTTCTGTCGGGACAGGCCGGGAAAAACTGTTTTTT. Translated: CASSSVGTGREKLFF.

The chain is built from TRBV10-3 and TRBJ2-2; 11 nucleotides match TRBD1. The V segment lost 4 bases and the J segment 7 bases; nucleotides outside the gene matches: 5. CDR1 ENHRY and CDR2 SYGVKD come from the germline V gene. This CDR3 is built from 15 residues. CDR3 region: CAISGRTGGLGELFF. For the CDR3, the DNA is TGTGCCATCAGTGGTCGGACAGGGGGCCTCGGGGAGCTGTTTTTT.

Concerning this clonotype: A junction end diverges from the germline sequence, so it may reflect a read error. The chain carries TRBV10-3 and TRBJ2-7; D tentatively fits TRBD1 or TRBD2 (5 bases each). The CDR3 is 9 residues long. CDR1 and CDR2 from the germline V gene are ENHRY and SYGVKD. This CDR3 is CAITGTSLF. As DNA, the CDR3 is TGTGCCATCACCGGGACCTCGCTCTTC.

The V call is TRBV18, the J call TRBJ2-7; 10 bases fit TRBD1. The ends lost 5 bases at V and 3 bases at J; junction bases unmatched: 10. Looked up from germline, CDR1 is KGHSH and CDR2 is LQKENI. This CDR3 contains 16 residues. Here the CDR3 DNA reads TGTGCCAGCTCAGTTTATCCGGGACAGGGGCTCTACGAGCAGTACTTC. Translated, it gives CASSVYPGQGLYEQYF.

The chain links TRBV15 to TRBJ2-7; 8 bases match TRBD1. The junction had 10 bases not matched to a gene; V was cut back by 4 bases and J by 5 bases. Germline V CDR1 and CDR2: LNHNV, YYDKDF (reference sequence). The CDR3 is made up of 15 amino acids. This CDR3 is CATSMDRVIVDEQYF. DNA of the CDR3: TGTGCCACCAGCATGGACAGGGTGATAGTCGACGAGCAGTACTTC. The complete variable domain, with remaining parts taken from reference TRBV15 and TRBJ2-7, reads DAMVIQNPRYQVTQFGKPVTLSCSQTLNHNVMYWYQQKSSQAPKLLFHYYDKDFNNEADTPDNFQSRRPNTSFCFLDIRSPGLGDTAMYLCATSMDRVIVDEQYFGPGTRLTVT.

The table lists this clonotype with many counts. The genes are TRBV20-1 and TRBJ1-5, with 7 bases matching TRBD1. CDR1 and CDR2 from the germline V gene are DFQATT and SNEGSKA (reference sequence). Trimming removed 6 bases from V and 7 bases from J; junction bases left unmatched: 12. The CDR3 consists of 14 residues. In nucleotides, the CDR3 is TGCAGTGCCAAAAGGGACAGCGCACTGCAGCCCCAGCATTTT. Translating gives CSAKRDSALQPQHF.

This clonotype was observed at least ten times. As DNA, the CDR3 is TGCAGTGCTATTATAGTCGGTCAGCCCCAGCATTTT. Residues: CSAIIVGQPQHF. The V gene is TRBV20-1, the J gene TRBJ1-5; no clear D. Germline CDR1 reads DFQATT; CDR2 reads SNEGSKA (reference sequence). V lost 4 bases and J lost 6, with 10 bases in between. CDR3 length: 12 amino acids.

This sequence joins TRBV7-9 and TRBJ1-6; D gene ambiguous. This CDR3 has 15 residues. V was trimmed by 2 bases and J by 6 bases, leaving 11 bases between them. The germline V gene encodes CDR1 SEHNR and CDR2 FQNEAQ (reference sequence). The CDR3 DNA reads as TGTGCCAGCAGCTTACCCGACAAGTCTAATTCACCCCTCCACTTT. Translating gives CASSLPDKSNSPLHF.

The table lists this clonotype with many counts. The chain's CDR3 is CSASFIETQYF. Written as DNA, the CDR3 is TGCAGTGCTAGTTTTATAGAGACCCAGTACTTC. The chain carries TRBV20-1 and TRBJ2-5; D is undetermined. The CDR3 length is 11 residues. CDR1 is DFQATT and CDR2 is SNEGSKA in the germline V gene (reference sequence). Trimming took off 3 bases at V and 4 bases at J, with 6 bases between the two ends.

This clonotype has ten or more counts. V gene TRBV4-2 combines with J gene TRBJ1-5, with unresolved D. The CDR3 consists of 15 residues. Germline V CDR1 and CDR2: LGHNA, YNFKEQ. Trimming removed 0 bases at V and 0 bases at J, with 6 bases between. CDR3 loop: CASSQEDTSNQPQHF. DNA of the CDR3: TGTGCCAGCAGCCAAGAAGACACTAGCAATCAGCCCCAGCATTTT.